This record looks at one T cell receptor (beta chain) sequence and its context. Antigen unknown. The repertoire was sequenced with immunoSEQ multiplex PCR; TCRdb's copy has only in-frame clones and lacks some. The table includes roughly 50,000 clones, about 81% detected once. The data originate from a study of a mutant IDH1 vaccine in newly diagnosed glioma. Study overall: Patients began vaccination 4-6 weeks after radiotherapy alone, or with temozolomide cycles. Study conclusions and caveats: Changes in the top peripheral T cell clonotypes seemingly had no bearing on pseudoprogression.

This CDR3 has 14 residues. V lost 8 bases to trimming and J lost 3 bases; unmatched junction nucleotides: 9. In germline, CDR1 is MNHEY, CDR2 SVGAGI. The time point was: week 23, last vaccination. The study gave 300 ug of mutant IDH1 20-mer peptide per vaccine dose, with topical imiquimod. Specimen: PBMCs, collected from a glioma patient whose treatment included an IDH1 peptide vaccine. This clonotype was obtained from a woman between 35 and 50 years old with glioma. Some clones in this sample may be carry-over from other donors' samples. This sequence joins TRBV6-5 and TRBJ2-7; 8 nucleotides line up with TRBD2. As DNA, the CDR3 is TGTGCCAGCCCGGCGGGGGGCGGTGGCTACGAGCAGTACTTC. This translates into CASPAGGGGYEQYF.